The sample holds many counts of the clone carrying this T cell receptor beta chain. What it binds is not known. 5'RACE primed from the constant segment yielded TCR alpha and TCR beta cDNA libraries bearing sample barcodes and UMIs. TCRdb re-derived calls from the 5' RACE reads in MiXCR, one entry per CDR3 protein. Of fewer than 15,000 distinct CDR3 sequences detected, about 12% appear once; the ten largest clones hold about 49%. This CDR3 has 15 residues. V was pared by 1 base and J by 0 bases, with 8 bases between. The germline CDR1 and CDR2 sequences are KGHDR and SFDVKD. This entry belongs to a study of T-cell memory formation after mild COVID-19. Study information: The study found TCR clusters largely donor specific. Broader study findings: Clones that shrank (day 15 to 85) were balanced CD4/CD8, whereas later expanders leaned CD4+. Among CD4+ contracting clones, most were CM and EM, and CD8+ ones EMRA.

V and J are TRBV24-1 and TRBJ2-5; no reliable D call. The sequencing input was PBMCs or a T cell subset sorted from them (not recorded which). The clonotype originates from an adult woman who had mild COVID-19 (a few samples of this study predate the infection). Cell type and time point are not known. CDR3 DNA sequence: TGTGCCACCAGTGATTTATGGGCAGACCAAGAGACCCAGTACTTC. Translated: CATSDLWADQETQYF.